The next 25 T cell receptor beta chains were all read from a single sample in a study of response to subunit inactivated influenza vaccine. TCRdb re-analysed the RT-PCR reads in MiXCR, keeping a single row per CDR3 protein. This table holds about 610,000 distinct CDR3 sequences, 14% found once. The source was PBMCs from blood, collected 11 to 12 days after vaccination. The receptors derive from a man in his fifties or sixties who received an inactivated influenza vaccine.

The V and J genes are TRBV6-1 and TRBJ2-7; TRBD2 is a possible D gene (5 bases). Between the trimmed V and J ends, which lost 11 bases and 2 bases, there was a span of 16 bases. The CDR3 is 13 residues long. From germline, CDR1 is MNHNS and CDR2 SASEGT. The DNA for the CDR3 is TGTGCCGGACCGACCGGGAACACCTACGAGCAGTACTTC. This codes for CAGPTGNTYEQYF.

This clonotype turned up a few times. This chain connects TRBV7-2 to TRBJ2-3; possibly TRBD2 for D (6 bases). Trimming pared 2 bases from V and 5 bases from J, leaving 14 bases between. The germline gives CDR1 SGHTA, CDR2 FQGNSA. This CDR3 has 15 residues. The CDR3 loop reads CASSLMAGGLDTQYF. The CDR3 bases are TGTGCCAGCAGCTTAATGGCTGGGGGACTAGATACGCAGTATTTT. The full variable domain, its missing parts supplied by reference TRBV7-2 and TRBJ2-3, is GAGVSQSPSNKVTEKGKDVELRCDPISGHTALYWYRQSLGQGLEFLIYFQGNSAPDKSGLPSDRFSAERTGGSVSTLTIQRTQQEDSAVYLCASSLMAGGLDTQYFGPGTRLTVL.

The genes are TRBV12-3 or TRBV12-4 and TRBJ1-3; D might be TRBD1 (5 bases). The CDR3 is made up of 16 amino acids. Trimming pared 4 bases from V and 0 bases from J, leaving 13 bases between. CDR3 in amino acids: CASSWGRRNSGNTIYF. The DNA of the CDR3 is TGTGCCAGCAGTTGGGGCCGCAGGAACTCTGGAAACACCATATATTTT.

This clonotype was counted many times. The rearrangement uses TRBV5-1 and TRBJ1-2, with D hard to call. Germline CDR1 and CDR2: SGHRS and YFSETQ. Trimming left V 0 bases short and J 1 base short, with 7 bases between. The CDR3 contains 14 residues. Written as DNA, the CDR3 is TGCGCCAGCAGCTTGGATGTTCGTAACTATGGCTACACCTTC. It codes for CASSLDVRNYGYTF.

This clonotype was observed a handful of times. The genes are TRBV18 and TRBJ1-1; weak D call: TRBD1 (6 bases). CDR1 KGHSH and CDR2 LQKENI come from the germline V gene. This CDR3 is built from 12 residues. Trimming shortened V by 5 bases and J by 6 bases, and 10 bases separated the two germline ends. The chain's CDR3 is CASSWGQSEAFF. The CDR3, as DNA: TGTGCCAGCTCATGGGGGCAGTCTGAAGCTTTCTTT.

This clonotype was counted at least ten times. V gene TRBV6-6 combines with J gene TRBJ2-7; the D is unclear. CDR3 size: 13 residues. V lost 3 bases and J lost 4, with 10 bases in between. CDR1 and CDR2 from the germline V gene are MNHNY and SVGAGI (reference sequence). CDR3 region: CASSYSGEYEQYF. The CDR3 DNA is TGTGCCAGCAGTTATTCTGGCGAGTACGAGCAGTACTTC.

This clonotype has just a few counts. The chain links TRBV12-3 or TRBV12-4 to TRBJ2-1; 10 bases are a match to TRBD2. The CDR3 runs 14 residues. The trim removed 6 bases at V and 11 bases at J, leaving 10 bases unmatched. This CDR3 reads CASRPAGGPVKQFF. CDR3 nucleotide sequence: TGTGCCAGCAGGCCAGCGGGGGGGCCTGTCAAGCAGTTCTTC.

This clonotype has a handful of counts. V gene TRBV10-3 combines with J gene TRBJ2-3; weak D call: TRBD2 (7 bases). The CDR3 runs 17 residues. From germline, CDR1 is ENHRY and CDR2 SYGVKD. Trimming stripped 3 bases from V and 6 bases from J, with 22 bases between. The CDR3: CAISDGGGGGLTDTQYF. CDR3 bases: TGTGCCATCAGTGACGGTGGGGGCGGGGGCCTTACGGATACGCAGTATTTT.

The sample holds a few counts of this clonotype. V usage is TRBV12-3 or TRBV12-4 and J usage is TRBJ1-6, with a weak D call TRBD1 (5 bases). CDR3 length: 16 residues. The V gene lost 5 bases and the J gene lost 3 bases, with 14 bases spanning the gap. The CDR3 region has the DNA TGTGCCAGCAGTCCCCGGGACGCTGACTATAATTCACCCCTCCACTTT. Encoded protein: CASSPRDADYNSPLHF.

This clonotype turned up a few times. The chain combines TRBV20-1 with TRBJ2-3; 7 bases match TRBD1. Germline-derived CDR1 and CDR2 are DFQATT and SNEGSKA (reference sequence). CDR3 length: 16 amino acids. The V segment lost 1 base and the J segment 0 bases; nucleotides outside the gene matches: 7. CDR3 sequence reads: CSARASGGRSTDTQYF. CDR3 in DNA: TGCAGTGCTAGAGCGTCAGGGGGAAGGAGCACAGATACGCAGTATTTT.

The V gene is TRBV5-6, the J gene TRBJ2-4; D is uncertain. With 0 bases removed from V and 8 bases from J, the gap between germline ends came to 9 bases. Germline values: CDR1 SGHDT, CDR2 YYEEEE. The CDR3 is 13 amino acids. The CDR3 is CASSLVDRDIQYF. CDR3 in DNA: TGTGCCAGCAGCTTGGTGGATCGGGACATTCAGTACTTC.

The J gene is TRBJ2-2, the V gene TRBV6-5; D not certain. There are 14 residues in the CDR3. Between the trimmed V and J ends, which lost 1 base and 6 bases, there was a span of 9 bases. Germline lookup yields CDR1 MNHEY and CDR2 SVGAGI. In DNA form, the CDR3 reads TGTGCCAGCAGTTACTGGAGTGGGTCCGGGGAGCTGTTTTTT. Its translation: CASSYWSGSGELFF.

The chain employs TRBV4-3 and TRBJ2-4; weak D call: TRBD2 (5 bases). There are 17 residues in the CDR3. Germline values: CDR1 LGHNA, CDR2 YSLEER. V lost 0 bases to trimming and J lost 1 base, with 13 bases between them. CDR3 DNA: TGCGCCAGCAGCCAAGACGAGGGTGGTGGGGCCAAAAACATTCAGTACTTC. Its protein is CASSQDEGGGAKNIQYF.

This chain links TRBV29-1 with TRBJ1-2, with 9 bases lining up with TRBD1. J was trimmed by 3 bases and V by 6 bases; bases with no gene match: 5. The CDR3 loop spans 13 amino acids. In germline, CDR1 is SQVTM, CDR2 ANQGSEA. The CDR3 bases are TGCAGCGTAACCACAGGGGGCGACTATGGCTACACCTTC. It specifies CSVTTGGDYGYTF.

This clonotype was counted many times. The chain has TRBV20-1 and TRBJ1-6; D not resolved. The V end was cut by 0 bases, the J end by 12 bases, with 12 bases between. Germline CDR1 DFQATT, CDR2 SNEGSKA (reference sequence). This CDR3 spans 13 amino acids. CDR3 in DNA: TGCAGTGCTAGAGATCCGGGAGTCGTACCCCTCCACTTT. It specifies CSARDPGVVPLHF.

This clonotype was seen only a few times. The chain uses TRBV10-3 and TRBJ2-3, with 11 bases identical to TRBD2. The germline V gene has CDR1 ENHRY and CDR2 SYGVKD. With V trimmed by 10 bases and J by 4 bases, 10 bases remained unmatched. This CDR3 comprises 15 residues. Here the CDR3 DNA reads TGTGCCACCAAAGGGACTAGCGGTGGGGCAGATACGCAGTATTTT. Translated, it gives CATKGTSGGADTQYF.

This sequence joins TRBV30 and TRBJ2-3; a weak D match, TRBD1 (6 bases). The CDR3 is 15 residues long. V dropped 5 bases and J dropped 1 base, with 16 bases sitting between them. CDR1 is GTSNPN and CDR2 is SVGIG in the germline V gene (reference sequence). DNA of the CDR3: TGTGCCTGGCTCATCCCCTGGACAGGCACAGATACGCAGTATTTT. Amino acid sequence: CAWLIPWTGTDTQYF. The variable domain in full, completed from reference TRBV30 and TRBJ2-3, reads SQTIHQWPATLVQPVGSPLSLECTVEGTSNPNLYWYRQAAGRGLQLLFYSVGIGQISSEVPQNLSASRPQDRQFILSSKKLLLSDSGFYLCAWLIPWTGTDTQYFGPGTRLTVL.

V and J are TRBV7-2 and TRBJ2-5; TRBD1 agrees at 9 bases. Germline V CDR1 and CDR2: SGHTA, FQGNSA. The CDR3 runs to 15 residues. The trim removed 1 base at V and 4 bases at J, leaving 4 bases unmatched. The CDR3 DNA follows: TGTGCCAGCAGCTTAGTACAGGGGGCGAGAGAGACCCAGTACTTC. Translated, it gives CASSLVQGARETQYF. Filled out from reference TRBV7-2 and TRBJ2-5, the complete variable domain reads GAGVSQSPSNKVTEKGKDVELRCDPISGHTALYWYRQSLGQGLEFLIYFQGNSAPDKSGLPSDRFSAERTGGSVSTLTIQRTQQEDSAVYLCASSLVQGARETQYFGPGTRLLVL.

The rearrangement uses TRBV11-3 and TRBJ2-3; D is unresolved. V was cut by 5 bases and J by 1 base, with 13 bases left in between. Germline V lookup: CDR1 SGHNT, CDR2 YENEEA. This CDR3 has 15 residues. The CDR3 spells CASSKMGFGTDTQYF. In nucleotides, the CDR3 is TGTGCCAGCAGCAAGATGGGGTTTGGCACAGATACGCAGTATTTT. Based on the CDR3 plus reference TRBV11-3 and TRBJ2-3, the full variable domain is EAGVVQSPRYKIIEKKQPVAFWCNPISGHNTLYWYLQNLGQGPELLIRYENEEAVDDSQLPKDRFSAERLKGVDSTLKIQPAELGDSAVYLCASSKMGFGTDTQYFGPGTRLTVL.

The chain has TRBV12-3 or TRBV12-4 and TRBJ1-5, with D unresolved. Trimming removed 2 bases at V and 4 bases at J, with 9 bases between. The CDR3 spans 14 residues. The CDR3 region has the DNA TGTGCCAGCAGTTTAAGCGAAGGGAATCAGCCCCAGCATTTT. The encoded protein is CASSLSEGNQPQHF.

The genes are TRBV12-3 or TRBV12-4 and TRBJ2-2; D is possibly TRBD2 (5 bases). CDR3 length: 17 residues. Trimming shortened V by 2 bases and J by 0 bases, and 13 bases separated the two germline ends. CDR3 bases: TGTGCCAGCAGTTTATGGCCCGGGGAAGCGAACACCGGGGAGCTGTTTTTT. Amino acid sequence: CASSLWPGEANTGELFF.

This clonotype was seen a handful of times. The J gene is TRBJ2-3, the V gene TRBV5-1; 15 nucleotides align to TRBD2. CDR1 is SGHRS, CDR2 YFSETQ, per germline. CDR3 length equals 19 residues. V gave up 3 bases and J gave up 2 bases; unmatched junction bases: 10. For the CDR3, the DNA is TGCGCCAGCAGCTCCGTCCCGGGACTAGCGGGGGGTCTCACAGATACGCAGTATTTT. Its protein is CASSSVPGLAGGLTDTQYF.

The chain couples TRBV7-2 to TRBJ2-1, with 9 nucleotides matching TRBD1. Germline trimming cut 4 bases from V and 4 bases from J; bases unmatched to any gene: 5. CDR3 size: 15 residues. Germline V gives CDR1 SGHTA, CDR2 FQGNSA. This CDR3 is CASSSTGTGYNEQFF. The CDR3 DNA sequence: TGTGCCAGCAGCTCGACCGGGACAGGGTACAATGAGCAGTTCTTC.

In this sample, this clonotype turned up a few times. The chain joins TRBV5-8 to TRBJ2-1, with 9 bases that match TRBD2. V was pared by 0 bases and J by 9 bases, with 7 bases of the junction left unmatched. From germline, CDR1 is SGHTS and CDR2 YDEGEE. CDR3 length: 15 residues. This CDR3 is CASSLVASGNSEQFF. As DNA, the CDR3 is TGTGCCAGCAGCTTGGTAGCTAGCGGGAATAGTGAGCAGTTCTTC.

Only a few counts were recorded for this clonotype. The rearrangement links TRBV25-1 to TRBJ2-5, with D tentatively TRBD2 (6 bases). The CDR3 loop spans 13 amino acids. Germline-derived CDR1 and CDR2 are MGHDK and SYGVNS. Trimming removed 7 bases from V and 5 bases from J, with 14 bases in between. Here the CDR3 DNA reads TGTGCCAGCACCGCATGGGGGGTTGAGACCCAGTACTTC. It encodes CASTAWGVETQYF.